Below are 20 T cell receptor beta chains sequenced from a single sample in a study of blood T cell repertoires in COVID-19. TCRdb keeps only in-frame clones here, not all; method: immunoSEQ multiplex PCR. The sample lists around 300,000 clones, 70% to 90% occurring once. What was sequenced was peripheral blood. Every receptor here comes from a woman in her 70s with COVID-19, enrolled during active disease.

The chain employs TRBV7-2 and TRBJ2-3, with 8 bases aligning to TRBD2. The CDR3 has 17 residues. Losses at the gene ends were 3 bases for V and 4 bases for J; bases not matched to a gene: 12. From germline, CDR1 is SGHTA and CDR2 FQGNSA. The CDR3 region is CASSFPLGGGKADTQYF. The DNA of the CDR3 is TGTGCCAGCAGCTTCCCCCTCGGCGGGGGGAAAGCAGATACGCAGTATTTT.

The chain carries TRBV10-3 and TRBJ2-2, with 8 bases lining up with TRBD1. Germline V gene lookup returns CDR1 ENHRY and CDR2 SYGVKD. The CDR3 has 17 amino acids. V dropped 5 bases and J dropped 6; count of bases not matched to a gene: 14. CDR3 in amino acids: CAISFSPGTGRAGELFF. The DNA for the CDR3 is TGTGCCATCAGTTTTTCCCCCGGGACAGGCCGCGCCGGGGAGCTGTTTTTT.

The chain is built from TRBV6-2 or TRBV6-3 and TRBJ1-5; 7 bases line up with TRBD1. The CDR3 is 14 amino acids. J was trimmed by 3 bases and V by 5 bases; bases with no gene match: 4. The germline gives CDR1 MNHEY, CDR2 SVGEGT. In nucleotides, the CDR3 is TGTGCCAGCAGTACGACAGGGAACAATCAGCCCCAGCATTTT. Protein product: CASSTTGNNQPQHF.

The count of this clone is one. This chain connects TRBV20-1 to TRBJ1-5; D is uncertain. The CDR3 sequence is 14 residues long. The germline CDR1 and CDR2 sequences are DFQATT and SNEGSKA (reference sequence). Trimming removed 3 bases from V and 7 bases from J, with 16 bases in between. For the CDR3, the DNA is TGCAGTGCTAGTGTTCCGGGGAAAGAGCAGCCCCAGCATTTT. Its protein product is CSASVPGKEQPQHF.

This sequence joins TRBV9 and TRBJ1-1; D unresolved. Between the trimmed V and J ends, which lost 0 bases and 6 bases, there was a span of 9 bases. The CDR3 runs 13 residues. Germline values: CDR1 SGDLS, CDR2 YYNGEE. The CDR3 loop reads CASSVAHSAEAFF. The CDR3 coding sequence is TGTGCCAGCAGCGTAGCTCATAGCGCTGAAGCTTTCTTT.

V and J are TRBV6-5 and TRBJ1-1, with TRBD1 matching over 8 bases. The trim removed 9 bases at V and 0 bases at J, leaving 3 bases unmatched. The CDR3 sequence is 13 residues long. Germline V lookup: CDR1 MNHEY, CDR2 SVGAGI. The CDR3 loop is CASQQGVNTEAFF. In DNA, the CDR3 is TGTGCCAGTCAACAGGGGGTGAACACTGAAGCTTTCTTT.

The chain uses TRBV7-2 and TRBJ2-5, with TRBD2 matching over 8 bases. Trimming at V came to 1 base and at J to 5 bases, leaving 3 bases not matched to a gene. CDR3 length equals 14 residues. Per the germline V gene, CDR1 is SGHTA and CDR2 is FQGNSA. CDR3 sequence reads: CASSLDGGAETQYF. CDR3 bases: TGTGCCAGCAGCTTAGACGGGGGGGCGGAGACCCAGTACTTC.

The chain combines TRBV15 with TRBJ1-1; D remains unclear. The ends were cut back, 1 base at V and 7 bases at J, with 7 bases in the middle. Germline V gene data show CDR1 as LNHNV and CDR2 as YYDKDF (reference sequence). CDR3 size: 12 residues. The chain's CDR3 is CATSRVTVEAFF. The CDR3, as DNA: TGTGCCACCAGCAGAGTTACAGTTGAAGCTTTCTTT.

CDR3 region: CASSSRVIVVDTQYF. CDR3 nucleotide sequence: TGTGCCAGCAGCTCCCGAGTGATAGTGGTAGATACGCAGTATTTT. The gene calls are TRBV7-2 and TRBJ2-3; no clear D. In germline, CDR1 is SGHTA, CDR2 FQGNSA. V lost 4 bases and J 5 bases, leaving 16 bases between the germline ends. This CDR3 is built from 15 residues.

This clone was counted a few times. The chain carries TRBV5-1 and TRBJ1-1; possible D gene TRBD1, 5 bases. Germline V gene sequence: CDR1 SGHRS, CDR2 YFSETQ. V was pared by 2 bases and J by 1 base, with 12 bases between. The CDR3 has 15 residues. This CDR3 reads CASSFTGTSNTEAFF. The CDR3 coding sequence is TGCGCCAGCAGCTTCACCGGGACTTCGAACACTGAAGCTTTCTTT.

This chain connects TRBV4-3 to TRBJ1-2; D is possibly TRBD1 (6 bases). CDR1 and CDR2 (germline): LGHNA, YSLEER. V shed 3 bases and J shed 5 bases, with 13 bases lying between them. This CDR3 spans 14 amino acids. CDR3 in DNA: TGCGCCAGCAGCCAGGACAGAACTTTATATGGCTACACCTTC. It encodes CASSQDRTLYGYTF.

This chain links TRBV4-1 with TRBJ1-3; possibly TRBD1 for D (6 bases). Trimming took off 4 bases at V and 3 bases at J, with 13 bases between the two ends. The germline V gene encodes CDR1 MGHRA and CDR2 YSYEKL. The CDR3 contains 15 residues. In nucleotides, the CDR3 is TGCGCCAGCAGCCGGTCAGGGGAGGGTGGAAACACCATATATTTT. Its translation: CASSRSGEGGNTIYF.

This sequence joins TRBV15 and TRBJ1-5, with TRBD1 identical over 7 bases. The germline V gene encodes CDR1 LNHNV and CDR2 YYDKDF (reference sequence). This CDR3 contains 14 residues. The J segment lost 5 bases and the V segment lost 3 bases, leaving 4 bases of the junction unmatched. CDR3 sequence (DNA): TGTGCCACCAGCAGGGACAGGTTGGATCAGCCCCAGCATTTT. As protein: CATSRDRLDQPQHF.

The gene calls are TRBV30 and TRBJ1-3; D not resolved. Per germline, CDR1 GTSNPN and CDR2 SVGIG (reference sequence). Deletions cut 0 bases from V and 2 bases from J, with 5 bases between. The CDR3 length is 13 residues. Written as DNA, the CDR3 is TGTGCCTGGAGTGTTCAGGCTGGAAACACCATATATTTT. It is translated as CAWSVQAGNTIYF.

The chain employs TRBV28 and TRBJ2-7; D unclear. Trimming took 4 bases from V and 0 from J, leaving 7 bases between them. CDR3 length equals 13 residues. Germline CDR1 reads MDHEN; CDR2 reads SYDVKM. The CDR3 here is CASSSWASYEQYF. The CDR3, as DNA: TGTGCCAGCAGTTCTTGGGCCTCCTACGAGCAGTACTTC.

The chain links TRBV19 to TRBJ2-1, with 9 bases identical to TRBD1. The CDR3 totals 16 residues. Germline V CDR1 and CDR2: LNHDA, SQIVND (reference sequence). J lost 4 bases, V lost 5 bases, and 9 bases had no gene match. The CDR3 region has the DNA TGTGCCAGTAGTGCGGCCGGGACAGGGAGGTACAATGAGCAGTTCTTC. This codes for CASSAAGTGRYNEQFF.

The chain recombines TRBV5-1 with TRBJ2-1; possible D gene TRBD1, 5 bases. The CDR3 extends over 13 amino acids. Germline V lookup: CDR1 SGHRS, CDR2 YFSETQ. V shed 4 bases and J shed 0 bases, with 5 bases lying between them. As DNA, the CDR3 is TGCGCCAGCAGCACAGGCTCCTACAATGAGCAGTTCTTC. This sequence encodes CASSTGSYNEQFF.

This clone was detected a few times. V and J are TRBV5-8 and TRBJ2-5; 7 bases map to TRBD2. Germline CDR1 SGHTS, CDR2 YDEGEE. The ends lost 7 bases at V and 4 bases at J; junction bases unmatched: 16. The CDR3 is made up of 16 amino acids. The CDR3 spells CASSGGTNPRLETQYF. The CDR3 bases are TGTGCCAGCTCTGGGGGGACTAACCCCCGGTTAGAGACCCAGTACTTC.

This clone has just a few counts. Written as DNA, the CDR3 is TGTGCCAGCTCACCACCCGGGACACCACGCTATGGCTACACCTTC. Translating gives CASSPPGTPRYGYTF. The J gene is TRBJ1-2, the V gene TRBV18; D may be TRBD1 (6 bases). This CDR3 comprises 15 residues. The V and J ends lost 0 bases and 4 bases respectively, with 12 bases between them. CDR1 and CDR2 (germline): KGHSH, LQKENI.

The genes are TRBV29-1 and TRBJ1-2; TRBD1 might be the D (5 bases). V was trimmed by 4 bases and J by 3 bases, leaving 9 bases between them. The V gene's germline CDR1 is SQVTM and CDR2 ANQGSEA. The CDR3 runs to 12 residues. As DNA, the CDR3 is TGCAGCGTTGGCAGGGAGGACTATGGCTACACCTTC. Protein sequence: CSVGREDYGYTF.